The 28 T cell receptor beta chains given below trace back to one sample, sequenced in a study of blood T cell repertoires in COVID-19. Method: immunoSEQ multiplex PCR; TCRdb's copy keeps in-frame clones and lacks some. The sample contains 150,000 to 200,000 clones, roughly 89% of which appear only once. Source material: peripheral blood. The receptors originated from a woman aged 70-85 years with COVID-19, enrolled during active disease.

This clone was seen a few times. The V gene is TRBV27, the J gene TRBJ2-7; 10 bases are a match to TRBD1. The CDR3 spans 14 residues. CDR1 is MNHEY, CDR2 SMNVEV, per germline (reference sequence). Trimming removed 5 bases from V and 3 bases from J; junction bases left unmatched: 4. CDR3 sequence reads: CASSRQGAVYEQYF. Written as DNA, the CDR3 is TGTGCCAGCAGTCGACAGGGGGCGGTCTACGAGCAGTACTTC.

The chain joins TRBV25-1 to TRBJ1-2; D not certain. The CDR3 runs 12 residues. Trimming took off 6 bases at V and 5 bases at J, with 10 bases between the two ends. CDR1 MGHDK and CDR2 SYGVNS come from the germline V gene. CDR3 nucleotide sequence: TGTGCCAGCAGATTCCGGTCATATGGCTACACCTTC. Protein sequence: CASRFRSYGYTF.

The J gene is TRBJ2-3, the V gene TRBV14, with TRBD1 identical over 9 bases. This CDR3 spans 15 amino acids. Germline trimming cut 3 bases from V and 5 bases from J; bases unmatched to any gene: 6. The germline CDR1 and CDR2 sequences are SGHDN and FVKESK. CDR3: CASSHGTGRVDTQYF. In DNA, the CDR3 is TGTGCCAGCAGCCATGGGACAGGGAGAGTAGATACGCAGTATTTT.

In DNA form, the CDR3 reads TGTGCCAGCAGCCGGGGGGCCGAGACCCAGTACTTC. This translates into CASSRGAETQYF. V and J are TRBV11-3 and TRBJ2-5; tentatively, D is TRBD2 (7 bases). Trimming removed 5 bases from V and 5 bases from J, with 9 bases in between. This CDR3 contains 12 residues. CDR1 is SGHNT, CDR2 YENEEA, per germline.

J is TRBJ1-2 and V is TRBV27; D is unclear. The CDR3 loop spans 17 amino acids. Germline V gene data show CDR1 as MNHEY and CDR2 as SMNVEV (reference sequence). The germline V and J ends were trimmed by 0 bases and 4 bases, with 18 bases remaining between them. The CDR3 spells CASSLSLVAPSGYGYTF. CDR3 nucleotides: TGTGCCAGCAGTTTATCCTTAGTGGCTCCATCGGGCTATGGCTACACCTTC.

This clone was seen only a few times. CDR3 DNA sequence: TGTGCCAGCAGCTTCGAAGAGAACACCATATATTTT. Protein: CASSFEENTIYF. The V and J genes are TRBV9 and TRBJ1-3, with unresolved D. This CDR3 has 12 amino acids. Germline CDR1 SGDLS, CDR2 YYNGEE. The V gene lost 4 bases and the J gene lost 7 bases, with 9 bases spanning the gap.

The V gene is TRBV7-9, the J gene TRBJ1-1; the D is unclear. The germline V gene encodes CDR1 SEHNR and CDR2 FQNEAQ (reference sequence). The CDR3 covers 11 residues. V lost 2 bases to trimming and J lost 11 bases, with 9 bases between them. Here the CDR3 reads CASSLRAGAFF. The DNA for the CDR3 is TGTGCCAGCAGCTTACGGGCGGGGGCTTTCTTT.

A few counts support this clone. The J gene is TRBJ2-2, the V gene TRBV5-1; TRBD1 matches 9 bases. CDR3 size: 16 residues. J gave up 5 bases and V 3 bases, and 8 bases lay outside the gene matches. Germline CDR1 SGHRS, CDR2 YFSETQ. The CDR3 protein is CASSYTGTGSTGELFF. DNA for the CDR3: TGCGCCAGCAGCTACACCGGGACAGGGAGTACCGGGGAGCTGTTTTTT.

This rearrangement joins TRBV27 to TRBJ1-5; D may be TRBD1 (6 bases). Looked up from germline, CDR1 is MNHEY and CDR2 is SMNVEV (reference sequence). V lost 2 bases and J lost 2, with 10 bases in between. There are 15 residues in the CDR3. The chain's CDR3 is CASSLTGGGNQPQHF. In nucleotides, the CDR3 is TGTGCCAGCAGTTTAACGGGGGGCGGCAATCAGCCCCAGCATTTT.

The chain carries TRBV28 and TRBJ1-1; a weak D match, TRBD1 (6 bases). Trimming pared 3 bases from V and 9 bases from J, leaving 14 bases between. Germline CDR1 reads MDHEN; CDR2 reads SYDVKM. This CDR3 has 13 residues. CDR3 nucleotide sequence: TGTGCCAGCAGTTTTGGCGGGGGGCAACAAGCTTTCTTT. Its translation is CASSFGGGQQAFF. The full variable domain, its missing parts supplied by reference TRBV28 and TRBJ1-1, is DVKVTQSSRYLVKRTGEKVFLECVQDMDHENMFWYRQDPGLGLRLIYFSYDVKMKEKGDIPEGYSVSREKKERFSLILESASTNQTSMYLCASSFGGGQQAFFGQGTRLTVV.

The chain recombines TRBV30 with TRBJ1-1; D might be TRBD1 (6 bases). Trimming removed 0 bases from V and 5 bases from J, with 13 bases in between. The CDR3 covers 14 residues. In germline, CDR1 is GTSNPN, CDR2 SVGIG (reference sequence). The CDR3 DNA reads TGTGCCTGGAGTGTAGGTGCAGGGGCGACTGAAGCTTTCTTT. Translating it yields CAWSVGAGATEAFF.

This sequence joins TRBV2 and TRBJ2-7; tentative D call: TRBD1 (6 bases). In germline, CDR1 is SNHLY, CDR2 FYNNEI. Trimming took off 6 bases at V and 5 bases at J, with 17 bases between the two ends. There are 14 residues in the CDR3. The DNA of the CDR3 is TGTGCCAGCAGATGGACAGTGGCCGGACACGAGCAGTACTTC. Translating it yields CASRWTVAGHEQYF.

V is TRBV6-1 and J is TRBJ2-5; 8 bases line up with TRBD2. Per germline, CDR1 MNHNS and CDR2 SASEGT. The J segment lost 6 bases and the V segment lost 1 base, leaving 10 bases of the junction unmatched. The CDR3 has 16 residues. The CDR3 nucleotides are TGTGCCAGCAGTGAAGGGGTTGGACTAGCTACGCAGACCCAGTACTTC. Amino acids: CASSEGVGLATQTQYF.

This clone was detected only once. CDR3 DNA: TGTGCCAGCAGCCCGGGGGGAGGGACAGGGGCTCCCAAACTGTTTTTT. This gives the protein CASSPGGGTGAPKLFF. This rearrangement joins TRBV5-4 to TRBJ1-4, with 10 bases fitting TRBD1. V dropped 4 bases and J dropped 11; count of bases not matched to a gene: 14. This CDR3 is 16 amino acids long. Germline loops: CDR1 SGHNT, CDR2 YYREEE (reference sequence).

V and J are TRBV3-1 (or the pseudogene TRBV3-2) and TRBJ1-5; TRBD1 matches at 7 bases. In germline, CDR1 is LGHDT, CDR2 YNNKEL (reference sequence). The CDR3 contains 15 residues. The V gene end was trimmed by 5 bases and the J gene end by 5 bases; junction bases not matched to a gene: 9. The CDR3 DNA reads as TGTGCCAGCAGCTCCGCAACAGGGGTGGATCAGCCCCAGCATTTT. This codes for CASSSATGVDQPQHF.

This chain links TRBV7-9 with TRBJ1-4; D unclear. The CDR3 runs 14 residues. Germline loops: CDR1 SEHNR, CDR2 FQNEAQ (reference sequence). Trimming removed 1 base from V and 7 bases from J, with 10 bases in between. This CDR3 is CASSLDSYSEKLFF. CDR3 DNA: TGTGCCAGCAGCTTAGACAGTTACTCTGAAAAACTGTTTTTT.

The CDR3, as DNA: TGTGCCAGCAGCCAAGGGACAGGCGAAAAACTGTTTTTT. Amino acid sequence: CASSQGTGEKLFF. The gene calls are TRBV3-1 (or the pseudogene TRBV3-2) and TRBJ1-4, with 7 bases aligning to TRBD1. From germline, CDR1 is LGHDT and CDR2 YNNKEL (reference sequence). There are 13 residues in the CDR3. The V segment lost 1 base and the J segment 8 bases; nucleotides outside the gene matches: 1.

The chain employs TRBV3-1 (or the pseudogene TRBV3-2) and TRBJ2-7; 8 positions match TRBD2. The CDR3 extends over 12 amino acids. Germline V gene lookup returns CDR1 LGHDT and CDR2 YNNKEL (reference sequence). V shed 0 bases, J shed 12 bases, and the junction held 4 bases outside the gene matches. The CDR3: CASSQDERERYF. The CDR3 DNA reads as TGTGCCAGCAGCCAAGACGAGCGGGAGAGGTACTTC.

The rearrangement links TRBV2 to TRBJ2-1; D is perhaps TRBD2 (5 bases). Germline V gives CDR1 SNHLY, CDR2 FYNNEI. V lost 6 bases and J 6 bases, leaving 15 bases between the germline ends. The CDR3 is made up of 14 amino acids. The CDR3 coding sequence is TGTGCCAGCAGCGAACTCCACGCGGGCAATGAGCAGTTCTTC. It translates to CASSELHAGNEQFF.

The V and J genes are TRBV19 and TRBJ1-4; D call uncertain. Germline CDR1 LNHDA, CDR2 SQIVND (reference sequence). V was clipped by 7 bases and J by 1 base, with 13 bases between them. There are 15 residues in the CDR3. CDR3 sequence reads: CASTPGGRTNEKLFF. The DNA for the CDR3 is TGTGCCAGTACCCCGGGAGGGCGAACTAATGAAAAACTGTTTTTT. The whole variable domain, filled in from reference TRBV19 and TRBJ1-4, reads DGGITQSPKYLFRKEGQNVTLSCEQNLNHDAMYWYRQDPGQGLRLIYYSQIVNDFQKGDIAEGYSVSREKKESFPLTVTSAQKNPTAFYLCASTPGGRTNEKLFFGSGTQLSVL.

The V call is TRBV5-8, the J call TRBJ1-2; TRBD1 might be the D (5 bases). V dropped 4 bases and J dropped 3 bases, with 10 bases sitting between them. This CDR3 comprises 13 residues. Germline values: CDR1 SGHTS, CDR2 YDEGEE. The CDR3 loop is CASSAWGDYGYTF. For the CDR3, the DNA is TGTGCCAGCAGCGCCTGGGGGGACTATGGCTACACCTTC.

This clone has only a few counts. This chain joins TRBV18 and TRBJ2-7; the match to TRBD1 covers 9 bases. V lost 2 bases to trimming and J lost 5 bases; unmatched junction nucleotides: 10. Germline assignment: CDR1 KGHSH and CDR2 LQKENI. The CDR3 consists of 16 residues. As DNA, the CDR3 is TGTGCCAGCTCACCAGGAACAGGGGGCTATAGTGACGAGCAGTACTTC. Residues: CASSPGTGGYSDEQYF.

The V gene is TRBV7-9, the J gene TRBJ2-7, with D possibly matching TRBD2 (6 bases). This CDR3 is built from 13 residues. CDR1 is SEHNR, CDR2 FQNEAQ, per germline (reference sequence). Trimming shortened V by 5 bases and J by 5 bases, and 13 bases separated the two germline ends. The chain's CDR3 is CASSPRGSNEQYF. In DNA form, the CDR3 reads TGTGCCAGCAGCCCACGGGGGTCGAACGAGCAGTACTTC.

This chain uses TRBV11-3 with TRBJ1-6; D is unresolved. The CDR3 consists of 13 residues. Trimming stripped 0 bases from V and 9 bases from J, with 6 bases between. In germline, CDR1 is SGHNT, CDR2 YENEEA. The CDR3, as DNA: TGTGCCAGCAGCTTAGATCGAGGTTCACCCCTCCACTTT. This codes for CASSLDRGSPLHF.

The V and J genes are TRBV5-4 and TRBJ2-5; TRBD1 aligns across 9 bases. Per germline, CDR1 SGHNT and CDR2 YYREEE (reference sequence). This CDR3 spans 14 amino acids. Germline trimming cut 5 bases from V and 2 bases from J; bases unmatched to any gene: 4. The CDR3 bases are TGTGCCAGCAGTCTACAGGGGGCGCAAGAGACCCAGTACTTC. This gives the protein CASSLQGAQETQYF. Looking up the rest from reference TRBV5-4 and TRBJ2-5 gives the full variable domain: ETGVTQSPTHLIKTRGQQVTLRCSSQSGHNTVSWYQQALGQGPQFIFQYYREEENGRGNFPPRFSGLQFPNYSSELNVNALELDDSALYLCASSLQGAQETQYFGPGTRLLVL.

V gene TRBV7-9 combines with J gene TRBJ2-2, with TRBD1 matching 8 bases. The V and J ends lost 5 bases and 0 bases, in that order; junction bases with no gene match: 8. There are 17 residues in the CDR3. Germline assignment: CDR1 SEHNR and CDR2 FQNEAQ (reference sequence). CDR3 amino acids: CASSVLQGDSNTGELFF. In DNA, the CDR3 is TGTGCCAGCAGCGTACTACAGGGGGATTCGAACACCGGGGAGCTGTTTTTT.

J is TRBJ1-6 and V is TRBV3-1 (or the pseudogene TRBV3-2), with D uncertain. The length of the CDR3 is 15 residues. Germline CDR1 reads LGHDT; CDR2 reads YNNKEL (reference sequence). The V gene lost 1 base and the J gene lost 8 bases, with 12 bases spanning the gap. The CDR3 region has the DNA TGTGCCAGCAGCCAAGGTAGTCCGCGGGATTCACCCCTCCACTTT. This translates into CASSQGSPRDSPLHF.

The J gene is TRBJ1-1, the V gene TRBV28; D is unclear. The CDR3 length is 15 residues. In germline, CDR1 is MDHEN, CDR2 SYDVKM. Trimming cost V 2 bases and J 0 bases, with 10 bases left between them. DNA of the CDR3: TGTGCCAGCAGTTTAACCCCCGGGATGAACACTGAAGCTTTCTTT. Encoded protein: CASSLTPGMNTEAFF.